This T cell receptor beta chain originates from a study of cytomegalovirus exposure and HLA in healthy donors. Regarding the study as a whole: A likely sequencing artifact accounted for one observed cluster of highly shared sequence variants.

This CDR3 region has 15 residues. The J segment lost 4 bases and the V segment lost 3 bases, leaving 5 bases of the junction unmatched. The germline CDR1 and CDR2 sequences are LNHNV and YYDKDF (reference sequence). On this clone itself: The target antigen is unknown.

A multiplex PCR was run with 60 Vbeta primers and 13 Jbeta primers. Only in-frame clones appear in the TCRdb table, and some are missing; sequencing was by immunoSEQ multiplex PCR. The repertoire table contains 20,000 to 25,000 clones. Sequencing input: PBMCs. The genes are TRBV15 and TRBJ2-5, with 10 bases fitting TRBD2. The receptor was derived from a man aged 60 to 69 in good health and CMV-seropositive. The CDR3 reads CATSSSGGKAETQYF. In nucleotides, the CDR3 is TGTGCCACCAGCAGTAGCGGGGGGAAGGCAGAGACCCAGTACTTC.